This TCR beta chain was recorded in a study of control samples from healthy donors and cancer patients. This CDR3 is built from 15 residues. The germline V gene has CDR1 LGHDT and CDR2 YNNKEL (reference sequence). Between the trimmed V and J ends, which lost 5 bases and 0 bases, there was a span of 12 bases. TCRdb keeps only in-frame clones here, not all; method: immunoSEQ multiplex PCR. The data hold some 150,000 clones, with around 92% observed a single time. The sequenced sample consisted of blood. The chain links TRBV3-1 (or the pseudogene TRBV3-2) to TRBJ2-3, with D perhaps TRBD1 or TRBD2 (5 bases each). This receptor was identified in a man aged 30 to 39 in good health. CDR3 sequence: CASSFTGASTDTQYF. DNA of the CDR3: TGTGCCAGCAGCTTCACCGGGGCTAGCACAGATACGCAGTATTTT.